The 14 T cell receptor beta chains listed next were all sequenced from one sample in a study of beta chain features in type 1 diabetes. Study results and limitations: Type 1 diabetes patients had TCRB CDR3s that were shorter (moderately but significantly so) in all four CD4+ subsets.

No antigens are known for them. TCRB transcripts that were expressed got sequenced, as all of the isolated RNA had been reverse transcribed. Measured with immunoSEQ multiplex PCR; TCRdb has only the in-frame clones, and not every one. In the table there are approximately 60,000 clones, 40% to 65% of which are singletons. The sequenced material came from Tregs from blood. The receptors were sampled from a woman between 40 and 55 years old with type 1 diabetes.

The chain combines TRBV15 with TRBJ1-4; D is unresolved. Germline V gene data show CDR1 as LNHNV and CDR2 as YYDKDF (reference sequence). The CDR3 consists of 13 residues. V was clipped by 0 bases and J by 12 bases, with 11 bases between them. The CDR3: CATSRDRREQLFF. The CDR3 nucleotides are TGTGCCACCAGCAGAGATCGGAGGGAACAACTGTTTTTT.

The genes are TRBV29-1 and TRBJ2-4; possible D gene TRBD2, 6 bases. The CDR3 spans 15 residues. Germline V gene data show CDR1 as SQVTM and CDR2 as ANQGSEA. V lost 7 bases and J lost 1, with 17 bases in between. The CDR3 sequence: CSATEGSPAKNIQYF. CDR3 DNA: TGCAGCGCCACGGAGGGCAGTCCGGCCAAAAACATTCAGTACTTC.

This clone was counted once. The V call is TRBV5-4, the J call TRBJ2-3; 9 bases match TRBD2. The CDR3 length is 15 residues. Trimming removed 0 bases from V and 5 bases from J; junction bases left unmatched: 4. Germline-derived CDR1 and CDR2 are SGHNT and YYREEE (reference sequence). The CDR3 DNA reads as TGTGCCAGCAGCTTGGGGGGTAGCGGGGGAGATACGCAGTATTTT. It is translated as CASSLGGSGGDTQYF.

This clone showed up just once. This chain's CDR3 is CASSSLYEQYF. DNA for the CDR3: TGTGCCAGCAGTTCCCTCTACGAGCAGTACTTC. The gene calls are TRBV6-6 and TRBJ2-7, with unresolved D. Germline CDR1 MNHNY, CDR2 SVGAGI (reference sequence). CDR3 length equals 11 residues. Trimming cost V 4 bases and J 3 bases, with 4 bases left between them.

Here the CDR3 reads CAWSVPSGLTWTEQFF. The CDR3 DNA reads TGTGCCTGGAGTGTACCCTCAGGACTAACTTGGACTGAGCAGTTCTTC. The genes are TRBV30 and TRBJ2-1; D is possibly TRBD2 (6 bases). This CDR3 has 16 residues. V gave up 0 bases and J gave up 9 bases, with 21 bases separating them. The germline gives CDR1 GTSNPN, CDR2 SVGIG (reference sequence).

The chain has TRBV9 and TRBJ2-2; D remains unclear. The CDR3 has 12 amino acids. Germline V lookup: CDR1 SGDLS, CDR2 YYNGEE. Trimming took off 3 bases at V and 4 bases at J, with 4 bases between the two ends. CDR3 nucleotides: TGTGCCAGCAGCGCTATCACCGGGGAGCTGTTTTTT. Amino acids: CASSAITGELFF.

Only a few counts were recorded for this clone. V is TRBV7-9 and J is TRBJ1-1, with D tentatively TRBD1 (6 bases). This CDR3 has 16 residues. Germline-derived CDR1 and CDR2 are SEHNR and FQNEAQ (reference sequence). The V end lost 5 bases, the J end lost 1 base, and 17 bases lay between the germline ends. CDR3 DNA: TGTGCCAGCAGCCCAGGGGCGCTGACAGAGAACACTGAAGCTTTCTTT. Residues: CASSPGALTENTEAFF.

The chain has TRBV4-3 and TRBJ2-5; 10 positions agree with TRBD2. V shed 1 base, J shed 4 bases, and the junction held 12 bases outside the gene matches. The CDR3 consists of 18 residues. CDR1 is LGHNA and CDR2 is YSLEER in the germline V gene. CDR3 in amino acids: CASSQGLGSGRAGETQYF. CDR3 DNA: TGCGCCAGCAGCCAAGGGCTGGGAAGCGGGAGGGCCGGAGAGACCCAGTACTTC.

V and J are TRBV11-2 and TRBJ1-1; no definite D call. CDR1 and CDR2 from the germline V gene are SGHAT and FQNNGV. This CDR3 comprises 16 residues. The V end was cut by 5 bases, the J end by 4 bases, with 20 bases between. DNA for the CDR3: TGTGCCAGCAGCCCTAATCGGGTCCTAGGAAGCACTGAAGCTTTCTTT. Translated: CASSPNRVLGSTEAFF.

The V gene is TRBV29-1, the J gene TRBJ2-3; 10 bases align to TRBD2. Germline V lookup: CDR1 SQVTM, CDR2 ANQGSEA. J was trimmed by 2 bases and V by 7 bases; bases with no gene match: 9. The CDR3 loop spans 15 amino acids. The CDR3 spells CSAPAGTSATDTQYF. The CDR3 nucleotides read TGCAGCGCCCCCGCCGGGACTAGCGCCACAGATACGCAGTATTTT.

In this sample, this clone turned up once. The chain combines TRBV11-2 with TRBJ2-5; 15 bases align to TRBD2. Trimming removed 4 bases from V and 5 bases from J; junction bases left unmatched: 11. This CDR3 spans 18 amino acids. CDR1 is SGHAT and CDR2 is FQNNGV in the germline V gene. The CDR3 is CASSSSQGLAGGVETQYF. CDR3 bases: TGTGCCAGCAGCTCCAGTCAGGGACTAGCGGGAGGAGTGGAGACCCAGTACTTC.

The chain joins TRBV28 to TRBJ1-2; D ambiguous. V was clipped by 2 bases and J by 8 bases, with 9 bases between them. The CDR3 has 12 amino acids. Germline V CDR1 and CDR2: MDHEN, SYDVKM. This CDR3 reads CASSLGERGYTF. The CDR3 DNA reads as TGTGCCAGCAGTTTAGGGGAGAGGGGCTACACCTTC.

This chain joins TRBV5-6 and TRBJ2-5, with 8 positions matching TRBD1. With the DNA end fitting TRBJ2-7 better, the J assignment may be wrong. The CDR3 has 15 residues. CDR1 is SGHDT and CDR2 is YYEEEE in the germline V gene. This CDR3 reads CASSWTGTNSYEQYF. For the CDR3, the DNA is TGTGCCAGCAGCTGGACAGGGACCAACTCCTACGAGCAGTACTTC.

The chain combines TRBV6-6 with TRBJ1-3; D uncertain. Trimming took 0 bases from V and 0 from J, leaving 9 bases between them. In germline, CDR1 is MNHNY, CDR2 SVGAGI (reference sequence). This CDR3 comprises 16 residues. CDR3 sequence (DNA): TGTGCCAGCAGTTACTCGTACATCGACTCTGGAAACACCATATATTTT. Its translation is CASSYSYIDSGNTIYF.